This T cell receptor beta chain was identified during a study of CD8+ T cells in alopecia areata. Study-level findings and limits: Across lesional scalp, and particularly alopecia totalis/universalis, clonality surpassed that of normal scalp.

Documented treatment: oral pan-JAK inhibitor, 5-10 mg twice daily. This clone was recorded a few times. Its antigen remains unidentified. Sequencing relied on a cDNA template that was reverse transcribed from extracted RNA. The data were produced by immunoSEQ multiplex PCR, yet TCRdb's version contains in-frame clones alone and is incomplete. The data show roughly 120,000 clones, around three fifths seen once. The ends were cut back, 3 bases at V and 2 bases at J, with 10 bases in the middle. Per germline, CDR1 LGHNA and CDR2 YNFKEQ. The CDR3 runs 14 residues. The TCR comes from a human donor with alopecia areata. Source: CD8+ T cells sorted from blood, taken at week 24, from a patient treated with tofacitinib. V is TRBV4-2 and J is TRBJ2-5, with D perhaps TRBD2 (5 bases). CDR3 DNA: TGTGCCAGCAGCCAGGTTCGGGAACAAGAGACCCAGTACTTC. It specifies CASSQVREQETQYF.